This T cell receptor (beta chain) came from a study of T cell responses to AZD1222 COVID-19 vaccine. Study results and limitations: Spike-specific TCRs gained breadth and depth after people received two AZD1222 doses. In a largely white British group with more females than males, clonal diversity was possibly underestimated.

Measured with immunoSEQ multiplex PCR; TCRdb has only the in-frame clones, and not every one. This sample yields 68,000 or so clones, of which almost 90% are seen a single time; roughly 8% belongs to the top ten. About this clone itself: Antigen unknown.

The CDR3 loop spans 16 amino acids. Per the germline V gene, CDR1 is KGHDR and CDR2 is SFDVKD. The V gene end was trimmed by 5 bases and the J gene end by 10 bases; junction bases not matched to a gene: 14. The J gene is TRBJ2-2, the V gene TRBV24-1; 8 positions agree with TRBD2. The clonotype originates from an adult in good health. Sequenced here: peripheral blood, sampled on day 0 of AZD1222 vaccination. The CDR3 loop is CATSVQRERVKQELFF. The CDR3 nucleotides read TGTGCCACCAGTGTCCAGCGGGAGAGAGTGAAGCAGGAGCTGTTTTTT.